Following are 27 T cell receptor beta chains from one sample sequenced in a study of T cells in Graves' hyperthyroidism and ophthalmopathy. TCR beta CDR3 regions were amplified from RNA. Primed by the HTBI set, a first-round RT-PCR was run on the TCR CDR3. TCRdb re-called the multiplex PCR reads with MiXCR, one entry per CDR3 protein. The sample lists hundreds of thousands of distinct CDR3 sequences, around 13% seen once, with approximately 13% in the top ten. Material: blood. These receptor sequences come from a woman between 45 and 65 years old with Graves' ophthalmopathy.

This clonotype was detected a few times. V gene TRBV9 combines with J gene TRBJ2-2; a weak D match, TRBD2 (6 bases). V gave up 0 bases and J gave up 5 bases, with 11 bases separating them. Germline V gene sequence: CDR1 SGDLS, CDR2 YYNGEE. This CDR3 is 15 amino acids long. The CDR3 reads CASSVAGGNTGELFF. Here the CDR3 DNA reads TGTGCCAGCAGCGTAGCTGGGGGGAATACCGGGGAGCTGTTTTTT.

This clonotype was picked up many times. The chain employs TRBV18 and TRBJ2-6, with unresolved D. The CDR3 has 15 residues. Trimming removed 3 bases at V and 3 bases at J, with 9 bases between. CDR1 and CDR2 from the germline V gene are KGHSH and LQKENI. The CDR3 region has the DNA TGTGCCAGCTCACCTACTAACGGTGGGGCCAACGTCCTGACTTTC. Translation: CASSPTNGGANVLTF.

This clonotype was recorded many times. This chain links TRBV27 with TRBJ2-7, with 7 positions matching TRBD1. The germline V gene encodes CDR1 MNHEY and CDR2 SMNVEV (reference sequence). With 6 bases clipped from V and 6 bases from J, the junction kept 11 bases outside the gene matches. The CDR3 spans 14 residues. Here the CDR3 reads CASSRDRVLGEQYF. The CDR3 DNA follows: TGTGCCAGCAGCAGGGACAGAGTGTTAGGCGAGCAGTACTTC.

The genes are TRBV20-1 and TRBJ2-1; D is uncertain. The CDR3 spans 10 residues. Germline V gene data show CDR1 as DFQATT and CDR2 as SNEGSKA (reference sequence). V was cut by 5 bases and J by 8 bases, with 7 bases left in between. The CDR3 coding sequence is TGCAGTGCTCAGAGGTATGAGCAGTTCTTC. Translated: CSAQRYEQFF.

At least ten counts were recorded for this clonotype. The genes are TRBV9 and TRBJ1-1; D is perhaps TRBD1 (5 bases). V lost 0 bases to trimming and J lost 1 base, with 10 bases between them. The CDR3 extends over 15 amino acids. Germline lookup yields CDR1 SGDLS and CDR2 YYNGEE. In nucleotides, the CDR3 is TGTGCCAGCAGCGTAGGGGGACCGAAGAACACTGAAGCTTTCTTT. Protein product: CASSVGGPKNTEAFF.

This clonotype was counted many times. The genes are TRBV9 and TRBJ2-1; 7 positions agree with TRBD2. Looked up from germline, CDR1 is SGDLS and CDR2 is YYNGEE. The CDR3 spans 14 residues. V trimming: 6 bases; J trimming: 6 bases; junction bases outside the gene matches: 9. The CDR3 coding sequence is TGTGCCAGCAACCGGCGTGGGGGGGTCAATGAGCAGTTCTTC. Protein product: CASNRRGGVNEQFF. The full variable domain, completed using reference TRBV9 and TRBJ2-1, is DSGVTQTPKHLITATGQRVTLRCSPRSGDLSVYWYQQSLDQGLQFLIQYYNGEERAKGNILERFSAQQFPDLHSELNLSSLELGDSALYFCASNRRGGVNEQFFGPGTRLTVL.

There are many counts of this clonotype. The J gene is TRBJ2-7, the V gene TRBV28; D might be TRBD1 or TRBD2, each matching 7 bases. Trimming stripped 2 bases from V and 7 bases from J, with 18 bases between. The CDR3 sequence is 15 residues long. The germline V gene has CDR1 MDHEN and CDR2 SYDVKM. DNA for the CDR3: TGTGCCAGCAGTTTAGGCGGGGCAGGGGGGGCTGAGCAGTACTTC. Its translation: CASSLGGAGGAEQYF.

At least ten counts were recorded for this clonotype. The gene calls are TRBV6-2 or TRBV6-3 and TRBJ2-7; TRBD1 aligns across 8 bases. The CDR3 loop spans 16 amino acids. In germline, CDR1 is MNHEY, CDR2 SVGEGT. The J segment lost 2 bases and the V segment lost 5 bases, leaving 11 bases of the junction unmatched. CDR3 sequence reads: CASSPRPGQGPYEQYF. DNA of the CDR3: TGTGCCAGCAGTCCACGCCCAGGACAGGGCCCCTACGAGCAGTACTTC.

Notes on this clonotype: It may be a read error: a sequence one base away is much more abundant. The CDR3 end shows no conserved phenylalanine or tryptophan, and so a read error is likely. V and J are TRBV18 and TRBJ2-7; no definite D call. Trimming left V 4 bases short and J 0 bases short, with 7 bases between. This CDR3 has 13 residues. Germline V gene data show CDR1 as KGHSH and CDR2 as LQKENI. CDR3 sequence reads: CASSRQTSYEQYS. The CDR3 DNA reads TGTGCCAGCTCACGGCAGACCTCCTACGAGCAGTACTCC.

This clonotype was counted at least ten times. This rearrangement joins TRBV20-1 to TRBJ2-1; D could derive from TRBD1 or TRBD2 (5 bases each). There are 17 residues in the CDR3. V lost 6 bases, J lost 3 bases, and 24 bases lay in between. Germline values: CDR1 DFQATT, CDR2 SNEGSKA (reference sequence). CDR3 in amino acids: CSALLPDYPRDYNEQFF. DNA for the CDR3: TGCAGTGCCCTACTCCCAGACTACCCCAGGGACTACAATGAGCAGTTCTTC.

This clonotype occurred many times. The rearrangement uses TRBV7-8 and TRBJ1-1; no clear D. Between the trimmed V and J ends, which lost 4 bases and 0 bases, there was a span of 9 bases. This CDR3 is 14 amino acids long. CDR1 is SGHVS and CDR2 is FQNEAQ in the germline V gene. The CDR3 DNA is TGTGCCAGCAGCTCCCGGGGATTGAACACTGAAGCTTTCTTT. Protein: CASSSRGLNTEAFF.

This clonotype came up many times. V and J are TRBV13 and TRBJ2-5, with TRBD2 identical over 9 bases. V lost 2 bases to trimming and J lost 4 bases; unmatched junction nucleotides: 2. The CDR3 covers 14 residues. The germline V gene has CDR1 PRHDT and CDR2 FYEKMQ (reference sequence). CDR3 DNA sequence: TGTGCCAGCAGCTTACGACTAGCGGTAGAGACCCAGTACTTC. Its translation is CASSLRLAVETQYF.

This clonotype was seen many times. The chain is built from TRBV28 and TRBJ2-3, with D unclear. CDR3 size: 12 residues. Germline V gene lookup returns CDR1 MDHEN and CDR2 SYDVKM. With 7 bases removed from V and 2 bases from J, the gap between germline ends came to 7 bases. The CDR3 loop reads CASTLNTDTQYF. In DNA, the CDR3 is TGTGCCAGCACCCTAAACACAGATACGCAGTATTTT. The whole variable domain, filled in from reference TRBV28 and TRBJ2-3, reads DVKVTQSSRYLVKRTGEKVFLECVQDMDHENMFWYRQDPGLGLRLIYFSYDVKMKEKGDIPEGYSVSREKKERFSLILESASTNQTSMYLCASTLNTDTQYFGPGTRLTVL.

This clonotype was counted at least ten times. CDR3 in DNA: TGTGCCAGCAGTCCCCCGCCCTGGCAGGGGGCTGAAGAGACCCAGTACTTC. Translation gives CASSPPPWQGAEETQYF. The chain uses TRBV6-1 and TRBJ2-5, with 8 bases identical to TRBD1. V dropped 5 bases and J dropped 3; count of bases not matched to a gene: 14. Germline V gene lookup returns CDR1 MNHNS and CDR2 SASEGT. The CDR3 sequence is 17 residues long.

This clonotype was observed many times. This rearrangement joins TRBV28 to TRBJ1-1; TRBD1 is a possible D gene (5 bases). Germline V gene data show CDR1 as MDHEN and CDR2 as SYDVKM. The V end was cut by 7 bases, the J end by 10 bases, with 16 bases between. The CDR3 runs 12 residues. CDR3 bases: TGTGCCAGCACCCTGGGTGGGGCGAGAGCTTTCTTT. Amino acid sequence: CASTLGGARAFF.

At least ten counts were recorded for this clonotype. V is TRBV7-6 and J is TRBJ2-1; 10 nucleotides align to TRBD2. Germline trimming cut 5 bases from V and 2 bases from J; bases unmatched to any gene: 6. The CDR3 sequence is 16 residues long. Germline assignment: CDR1 SGHVS and CDR2 FNYEAQ. DNA for the CDR3: TGTGCCAGCAGCCGGACTAGCGGAACAACCTACAATGAGCAGTTCTTC. It codes for CASSRTSGTTYNEQFF.

The sample holds a few counts of this clonotype. The CDR3 DNA follows: TGCGCCAGCAGCCCCGGGGACCTCCGGCGGGGCTACACCTTC. Amino acids: CASSPGDLRRGYTF. This chain uses TRBV4-3 with TRBJ1-2; D might be TRBD1 (5 bases). The CDR3 is 14 amino acids. CDR1 and CDR2 from the germline V gene are LGHNA and YSLEER. V was clipped by 4 bases and J by 8 bases, with 17 bases between them.

CDR3 in amino acids: CASSVVGGSSYNEQFF. The CDR3 coding sequence is TGTGCCAGCAGCGTAGTTGGCGGGAGCTCCTACAATGAGCAGTTCTTC. The gene calls are TRBV9 and TRBJ2-1, with TRBD2 matching over 7 bases. The CDR3 is 16 amino acids. Germline CDR1 and CDR2: SGDLS and YYNGEE. V shed 0 bases and J 0 bases; nucleotides not matched to a gene: 3.

V usage is TRBV14 and J usage is TRBJ2-3; no clear D. The length of the CDR3 is 14 residues. From germline, CDR1 is SGHDN and CDR2 FVKESK. Trimming pared 4 bases from V and 5 bases from J, leaving 13 bases between. CDR3 in amino acids: CASSRLHPQDTQYF. The CDR3, as DNA: TGTGCCAGCAGCCGGTTACATCCACAAGATACGCAGTATTTT.

This clonotype was seen many times. The chain has TRBV24-1 and TRBJ2-6; no clear D. Germline V CDR1 and CDR2: KGHDR, SFDVKD. The length of the CDR3 is 15 residues. V lost 4 bases to trimming and J lost 0 bases, with 6 bases between them. The CDR3 sequence: CATSDRDSGANVLTF. The CDR3 bases are TGTGCCACCAGTGACAGAGACTCTGGGGCCAACGTCCTGACTTTC.

The chain carries TRBV20-1 and TRBJ1-2; D ambiguous. This CDR3 has 12 residues. Trimming cost V 2 bases and J 4 bases, with 8 bases left between them. The V gene's germline CDR1 is DFQATT and CDR2 SNEGSKA (reference sequence). CDR3 sequence reads: CSARRAIYGYTF. DNA for the CDR3: TGCAGTGCTAGAAGAGCGATCTATGGCTACACCTTC.

This clonotype was counted at least ten times. V gene TRBV7-3 combines with J gene TRBJ2-3; 10 bases agree with TRBD2. V was pared by 4 bases and J by 2 bases, with 6 bases of the junction left unmatched. From germline, CDR1 is SGHTA and CDR2 FQGTGA. The CDR3 is 16 amino acids. This chain's CDR3 is CASSSRAGGTTDTQYF. The CDR3 DNA reads as TGTGCCAGCAGCTCAAGAGCGGGAGGGACCACAGATACGCAGTATTTT.

This clonotype was observed a handful of times. This chain uses TRBV6-1 with TRBJ1-5; no definite D call. V gave up 7 bases and J gave up 9 bases, with 16 bases separating them. The CDR3 consists of 13 residues. CDR1 is MNHNS and CDR2 is SASEGT in the germline V gene. The CDR3 loop is CASTMSTGSPQHF. CDR3 sequence (DNA): TGTGCCAGCACCATGAGCACCGGGTCGCCCCAGCATTTT.

This clonotype was seen repeatedly, ten times or more. The chain uses TRBV5-1 and TRBJ2-7; 15 nucleotides align to TRBD2. Looked up from germline, CDR1 is SGHRS and CDR2 is YFSETQ. The CDR3 is made up of 18 amino acids. The J segment lost 6 bases and the V segment lost 4 bases, leaving 14 bases of the junction unmatched. The CDR3 loop is CASSKNPGTSGRYSEQYF. The CDR3 DNA sequence: TGCGCCAGCAGCAAAAACCCCGGGACTAGCGGGAGGTACAGCGAGCAGTACTTC.

This clonotype showed up many times. The chain links TRBV5-1 to TRBJ2-7; 11 bases fit TRBD2. Trimming cost V 0 bases and J 3 bases; bases outside gene matches: 8. The CDR3 is 17 amino acids. Germline CDR1 reads SGHRS; CDR2 reads YFSETQ. The CDR3 bases are TGCGCCAGCAGCTTGGCCGGGACTAGCGGTATCAGCTACGAGCAGTACTTC. Translation: CASSLAGTSGISYEQYF.

The table lists this clonotype with many counts. The chain carries TRBV27 and TRBJ2-1; TRBD2 aligns across 10 bases. The V gene end was trimmed by 5 bases and the J gene end by 6 bases; junction bases not matched to a gene: 10. This CDR3 spans 16 amino acids. Germline V gene data show CDR1 as MNHEY and CDR2 as SMNVEV (reference sequence). CDR3 nucleotide sequence: TGTGCCAGCAGTCAGCAACCGGGACTAGCGACCAATGAGCAGTTCTTC. Residues: CASSQQPGLATNEQFF.

In this sample, this clonotype turned up a few times. V is TRBV20-1 and J is TRBJ2-1; TRBD2 might be the D (5 bases). Germline CDR1 is DFQATT and CDR2 is SNEGSKA (reference sequence). Between the trimmed V and J ends, which lost 3 bases and 1 base, there was a span of 10 bases. This CDR3 is built from 14 residues. For the CDR3, the DNA is TGCAGTGCTAGGAGCGGTTGGTCCTACAATGAGCAGTTCTTC. The encoded protein is CSARSGWSYNEQFF.